This T cell receptor beta chain comes out of a study of OX40 agonist ivuxolimab in advanced cancers. Across the study: Mean age approximately 61 years, range roughly 20 to 85; 82.7% male.

Profiled with immunoSEQ multiplex PCR; TCRdb holds only in-frame clones, not every one. The top ten hold under 0.5% of the sample, which has around 68,000 clones, around 87% seen once. The V end was cut by 4 bases, the J end by 6 bases, with 13 bases between. CDR1 SGHAT and CDR2 FQNNGV come from the germline V gene. The CDR3 contains 14 residues. This specimen consisted of CD4+ or CD8+ T cells sorted from blood, obtained in a trial of the OX40 agonist ivuxolimab. This sequence originates from an adult with an advanced solid tumor such as melanoma, head and neck, liver or kidney cancer. J is TRBJ2-1 and V is TRBV11-2; possibly TRBD1 for D (6 bases). The CDR3 reads CASSSRTDLNEQFF. The DNA for the CDR3 is TGTGCCAGCAGCTCGAGGACAGATCTCAATGAGCAGTTCTTC.